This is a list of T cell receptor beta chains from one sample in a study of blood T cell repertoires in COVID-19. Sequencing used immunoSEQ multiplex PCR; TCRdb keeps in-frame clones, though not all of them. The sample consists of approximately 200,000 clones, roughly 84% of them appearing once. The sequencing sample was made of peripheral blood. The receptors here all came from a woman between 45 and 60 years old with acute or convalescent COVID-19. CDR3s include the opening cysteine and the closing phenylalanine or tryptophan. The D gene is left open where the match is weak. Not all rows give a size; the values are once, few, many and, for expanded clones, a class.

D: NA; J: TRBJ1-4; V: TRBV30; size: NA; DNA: TGTGCCTGGAGTGGGGGGGGGCGTGAAAAACTGTTTTTT; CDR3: CAWSGGGREKLFF
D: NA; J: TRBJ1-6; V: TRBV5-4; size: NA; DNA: TGTGCCAGCAGCTTGGACAGTCAGCGGAATTCACCCCTCCACTTT; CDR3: CASSLDSQRNSPLHF
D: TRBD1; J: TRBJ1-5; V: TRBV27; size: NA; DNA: TGTGCCAGCAGTCCCCGGGACAGATTTAGCAATCAGCCCCAGCATTTT; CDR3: CASSPRDRFSNQPQHF
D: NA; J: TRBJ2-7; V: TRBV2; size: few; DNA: TGTGCCAGCAGTGGAGAGGGTCCCTACGAGCAGTACTTC; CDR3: CASSGEGPYEQYF
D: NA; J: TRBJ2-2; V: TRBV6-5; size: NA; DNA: TGTGCCAGCTGGGGAACAAGGGGCCCCACCGGGGAGCTGTTTTTT; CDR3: CASWGTRGPTGELFF
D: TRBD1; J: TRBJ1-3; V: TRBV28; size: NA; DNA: TGTGCCAGCAGTTCACAGGGGGCGCCTGGAAACACCATATATTTT; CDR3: CASSSQGAPGNTIYF
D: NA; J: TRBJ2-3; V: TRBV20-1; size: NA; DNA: TGCAGTGCCCCAGTTCCAGATACGCAGTATTTT; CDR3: CSAPVPDTQYF
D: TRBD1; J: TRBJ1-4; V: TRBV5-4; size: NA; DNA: TGTGCCAGCAGCTTGAACTCAGGGGGTTCGGAAAAACTGTTTTTT; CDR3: CASSLNSGGSEKLFF
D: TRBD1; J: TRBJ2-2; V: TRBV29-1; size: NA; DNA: TGCAGCGTTGGAGGGGGACAGGATAACACCGGGGAGCTGTTTTTT; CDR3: CSVGGGQDNTGELFF
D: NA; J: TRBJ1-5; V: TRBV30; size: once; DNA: TGTGCCTGGAGTCGACAGGAAAATCAGCCCCAGCATTTT; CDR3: CAWSRQENQPQHF
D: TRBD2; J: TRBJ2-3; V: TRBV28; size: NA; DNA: TGTGCCAGCATCGGGGGGAGAGGGCAGTATTTT; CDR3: CASIGGRGQYF
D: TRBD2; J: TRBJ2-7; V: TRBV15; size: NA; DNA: TGTGCCACCAGCGTTGAACTAGCGGGTCGCGAGCAGTACTTC; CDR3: CATSVELAGREQYF
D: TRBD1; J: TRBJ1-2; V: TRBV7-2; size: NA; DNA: TGTGCCAGCACCTTAAGGGAACCGGGACAGGGGATGGTGAGCTACACCTTC; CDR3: CASTLREPGQGMVSYTF